These T cell receptor beta chains were read from a single sample in a study of T cells in Graves' hyperthyroidism and ophthalmopathy. TCRdb reprocessed the multiplex PCR reads with MiXCR, giving one entry per CDR3 protein. The table includes about 760,000 distinct CDR3 sequences, around 40% detected once. Material: blood. The receptors were sampled from a woman in her thirties or forties with Graves' hyperthyroidism. Both conserved end residues are part of each CDR3. Rows give clone size only sometimes, using once, few, many, or a class for an expanded clone.

abundance	v_gene	j_gene	CDR3aa
few	TRBV12-3/TRBV12-4	TRBJ2-7	CASSLAGGLAGFTYEQYF
many	TRBV7-2	TRBJ1-5	CASSLGPSTLQPQHF
few	TRBV5-1	TRBJ2-7	CASSTAGTVSYEQYF
few	TRBV12-3/TRBV12-4	TRBJ2-5	CASSFHRVSGETQYF
.	TRBV12-5	TRBJ1-5	CASGPLSTAQPQHF
few	TRBV6-1	TRBJ2-7	CASRQGSNEQYF
.	TRBV2	TRBJ2-1	CASSDGVTYNEQFF
.	TRBV6-6	TRBJ2-7	CASSGGATLSYEQYF
.	TRBV4-1	TRBJ2-7	CASSQVQGDEQYF
.	TRBV19	TRBJ1-5	CASSFWGAQPQHF
.	TRBV9	TRBJ1-2	CASSTNPAGGRGPDGYTF
few	TRBV28	TRBJ2-2	CASKDGGTTGELFF
many	TRBV7-2	TRBJ2-7	CASSSISYEQYF
.	TRBV10-3	TRBJ2-3	CAILLQRTDTQYF
many	TRBV9	TRBJ2-6	CASSVATASGANVLTF
.	TRBV5-1	TRBJ1-2	CASRNRDKNYGYTF
many	TRBV29-1	TRBJ2-2	CSVVGQSNTGELFF
.	TRBV7-6	TRBJ1-5	CASRLDLTGISNQPQHF
many	TRBV7-9	TRBJ1-1	CASSLQTPTEAEAFF
many	TRBV7-2	TRBJ1-2	CASSLSFGNGYTF
few	TRBV4-2	TRBJ1-2	CASSQKQENYGYTF
few	TRBV10-2	TRBJ2-7	CASTASPPFYEQYF
few	TRBV7-2	TRBJ1-2	CASSLALIENYGYTF
.	TRBV20-1	TRBJ2-2	CSAAAGQGATGELFF
few	TRBV7-9	TRBJ1-5	CASSTDMNQPQHF
.	TRBV7-9	TRBJ2-5	CASSLAEVKETQYF
few	TRBV19	TRBJ2-7	CASMLDRGSYEQYF
.	TRBV20-1	TRBJ2-7	CSARDVIGFYEQYF
.	TRBV20-1	TRBJ2-5	CSARIMEVGWETQYF
.	TRBV11-1	TRBJ1-1	CASSSARGIEAFF
.	TRBV2	TRBJ2-5	CASSRISETQYF
.	TRBV14	TRBJ2-1	CASSHPAGSNEQFF
many	TRBV19	TRBJ1-6	CASRRESSYNSPLHF
.	TRBV7-2	TRBJ1-2	CASTLIRDTYGYTF
.	TRBV29-1	TRBJ1-6	CSAGDRPGSPLHF
.	TRBV20-1	TRBJ1-2	CSASPGQGLGGYTF
.	TRBV5-4	TRBJ1-1	CASSLDRGLPEAFF
many	TRBV7-9	TRBJ1-2	CASSLRLPDSGYTF
.	TRBV12-3/TRBV12-4	TRBJ2-5	CAIGTGDGETQYF
many	TRBV7-2	TRBJ1-2	CASSFSRGTNYGYTF
many	TRBV29-1	TRBJ2-7	CSVGSSYEQYF
many	TRBV6-6	TRBJ1-2	CASSYAPGFDGYTF
.	TRBV28	TRBJ1-2	CASSSPVYGYTF
.	TRBV7-9	TRBJ2-1	CASSARPEGEQFF
many	TRBV20-1	TRBJ1-1	CSAKGTANTEAFF
many	TRBV29-1	TRBJ1-4	CSVGTWDNEKLFF
many	TRBV7-2	TRBJ2-7	CASSLHGTGQYF
.	TRBV4-1	TRBJ1-4	CASSQQGANEKLFF
many	TRBV12-3/TRBV12-4	TRBJ1-6	CASSTGLTYNSPLHF
.	TRBV4-2	TRBJ2-5	CASSQGRGHQYQETQYF